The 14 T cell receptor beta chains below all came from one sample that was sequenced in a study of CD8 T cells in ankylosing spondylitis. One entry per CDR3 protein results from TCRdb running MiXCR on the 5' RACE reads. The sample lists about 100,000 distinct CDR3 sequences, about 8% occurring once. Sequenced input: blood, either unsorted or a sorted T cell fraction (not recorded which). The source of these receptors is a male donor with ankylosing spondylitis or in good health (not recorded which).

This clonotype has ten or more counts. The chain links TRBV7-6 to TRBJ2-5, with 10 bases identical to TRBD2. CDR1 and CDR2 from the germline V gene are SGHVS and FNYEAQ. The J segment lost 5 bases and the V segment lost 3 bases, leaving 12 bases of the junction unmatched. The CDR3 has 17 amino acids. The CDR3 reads CASSFSASGSLMETQYF. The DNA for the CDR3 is TGTGCCAGCAGCTTTTCCGCTAGCGGGAGTTTAATGGAGACCCAGTACTTC.

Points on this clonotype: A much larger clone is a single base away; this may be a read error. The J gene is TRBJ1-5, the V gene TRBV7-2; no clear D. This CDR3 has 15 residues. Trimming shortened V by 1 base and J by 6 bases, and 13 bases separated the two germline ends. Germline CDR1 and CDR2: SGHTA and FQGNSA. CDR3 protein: CASSLVGHAGQPQHF. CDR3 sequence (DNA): TGTGCCAGCAGCTTAGTCGGCCATGCGGGTCAGCCCCAGCATTTT. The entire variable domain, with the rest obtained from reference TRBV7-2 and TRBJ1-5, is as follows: GAGVSQSPSNKVTEKGKDVELRCDPISGHTALYWYRQSLGQGLEFLIYFQGNSAPDKSGLPSDRFSAERTGGSVSTLTIQRTQQEDSAVYLCASSLVGHAGQPQHFGDGTRLSIL.

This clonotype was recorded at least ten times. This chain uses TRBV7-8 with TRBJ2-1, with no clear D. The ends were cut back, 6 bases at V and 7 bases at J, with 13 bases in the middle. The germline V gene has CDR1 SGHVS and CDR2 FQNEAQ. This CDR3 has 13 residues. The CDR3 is CASRTPAVNEQFF. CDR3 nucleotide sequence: TGTGCCAGCAGGACCCCGGCGGTGAATGAGCAGTTCTTC.

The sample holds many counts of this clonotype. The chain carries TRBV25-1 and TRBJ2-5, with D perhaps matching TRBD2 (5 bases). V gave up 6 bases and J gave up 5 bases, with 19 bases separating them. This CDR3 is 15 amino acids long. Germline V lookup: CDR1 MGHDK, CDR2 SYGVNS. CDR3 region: CASRPQLDWRETQYF. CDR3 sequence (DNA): TGTGCCAGCAGACCCCAATTGGACTGGCGGGAGACCCAGTACTTC.

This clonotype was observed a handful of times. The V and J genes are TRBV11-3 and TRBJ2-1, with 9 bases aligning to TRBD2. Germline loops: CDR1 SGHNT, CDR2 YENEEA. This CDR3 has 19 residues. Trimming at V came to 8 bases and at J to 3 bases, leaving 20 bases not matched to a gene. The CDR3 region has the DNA TGTGCCAGCTACCTTTACGGGACTAGCAGCCGGAGAATCTACAATGAGCAGTTCTTC. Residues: CASYLYGTSSRRIYNEQFF. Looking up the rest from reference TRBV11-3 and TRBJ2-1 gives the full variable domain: EAGVVQSPRYKIIEKKQPVAFWCNPISGHNTLYWYLQNLGQGPELLIRYENEEAVDDSQLPKDRFSAERLKGVDSTLKIQPAELGDSAVYLCASYLYGTSSRRIYNEQFFGPGTRLTVL.

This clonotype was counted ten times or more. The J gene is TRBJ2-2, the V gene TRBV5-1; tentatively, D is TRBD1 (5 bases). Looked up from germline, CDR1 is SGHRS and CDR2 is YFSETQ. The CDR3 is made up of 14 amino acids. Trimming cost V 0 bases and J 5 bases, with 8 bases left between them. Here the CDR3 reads CASSLGTSTGELFF. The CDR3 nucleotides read TGCGCCAGCAGCTTGGGGACATCTACCGGGGAGCTGTTTTTT. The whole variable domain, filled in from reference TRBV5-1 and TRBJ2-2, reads KAGVTQTPRYLIKTRGQQVTLSCSPISGHRSVSWYQQTPGQGLQFLFEYFSETQRNKGNFPGRFSGRQFSNSRSEMNVSTLELGDSALYLCASSLGTSTGELFFGEGSRLTVL.

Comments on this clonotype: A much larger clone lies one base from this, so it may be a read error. CDR3 residues: CASSRQTSGNNEQFF. The CDR3, as DNA: TGTGCCAGCAGCCGCCAGACTAGCGGTAACAATGAGCAGTTCTTC. The chain employs TRBV7-2 and TRBJ2-1, with 9 positions matching TRBD2. V shed 5 bases and J 5 bases; nucleotides not matched to a gene: 7. Germline V gene lookup returns CDR1 SGHTA and CDR2 FQGNSA. The CDR3 has 15 residues. The variable domain in full, with the rest retrieved from reference TRBV7-2 and TRBJ2-1, is GAGVSQSPSNKVTEKGKDVELRCDPISGHTALYWYRQSLGQGLEFLIYFQGNSAPDKSGLPSDRFSAERTGGSVSTLTIQRTQQEDSAVYLCASSRQTSGNNEQFFGPGTRLTVL.

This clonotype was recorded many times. The CDR3 loop reads CASSLVHGELFF. In DNA form, the CDR3 reads TGTGCCAGCAGTTTAGTGCACGGGGAGCTGTTTTTT. The V and J genes are TRBV12-3 or TRBV12-4 and TRBJ2-2; D not certain. The CDR3 has 12 residues. V was shortened by 1 base and J by 7 bases, with 4 bases between the two germline ends.

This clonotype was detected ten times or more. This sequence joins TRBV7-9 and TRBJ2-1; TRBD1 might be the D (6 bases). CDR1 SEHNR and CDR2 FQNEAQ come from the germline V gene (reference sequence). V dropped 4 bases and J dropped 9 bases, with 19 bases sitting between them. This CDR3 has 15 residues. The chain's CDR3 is CASSSLGTSLGEQFF. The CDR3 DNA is TGTGCCAGCAGCTCCCTAGGGACATCATTGGGTGAGCAGTTCTTC.

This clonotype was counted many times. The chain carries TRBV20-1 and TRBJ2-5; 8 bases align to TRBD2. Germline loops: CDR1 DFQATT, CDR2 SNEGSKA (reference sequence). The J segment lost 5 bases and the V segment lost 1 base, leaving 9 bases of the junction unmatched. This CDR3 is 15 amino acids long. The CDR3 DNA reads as TGCAGTGCTAGAGTGAAAAGGGCGGGAGGTGAGACCCAGTACTTC. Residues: CSARVKRAGGETQYF.

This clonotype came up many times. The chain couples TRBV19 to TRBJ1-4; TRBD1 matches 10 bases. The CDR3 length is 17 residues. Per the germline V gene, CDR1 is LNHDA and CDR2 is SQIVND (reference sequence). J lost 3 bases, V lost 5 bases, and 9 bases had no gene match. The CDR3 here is CASSPDRDRGPNEKLFF. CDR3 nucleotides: TGTGCCAGTAGTCCCGACCGGGACAGGGGTCCTAATGAAAAACTGTTTTTT.

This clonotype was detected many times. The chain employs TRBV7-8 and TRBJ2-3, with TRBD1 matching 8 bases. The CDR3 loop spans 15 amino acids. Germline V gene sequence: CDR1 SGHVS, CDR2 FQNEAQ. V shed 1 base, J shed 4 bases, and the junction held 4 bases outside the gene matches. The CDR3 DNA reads TGTGCCAGCAGCTTAGTGGACAGGGTTGCAGATACGCAGTATTTT. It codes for CASSLVDRVADTQYF.

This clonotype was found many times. Written as DNA, the CDR3 is TGTGCCAGCAGCTCGGCTGGCAATCAGCCCCAGCATTTT. Protein product: CASSSAGNQPQHF. This sequence joins TRBV7-6 and TRBJ1-5, with D uncertain. V lost 4 bases to trimming and J lost 2 bases, with 6 bases between them. CDR3 size: 13 residues. CDR1 and CDR2 (germline): SGHVS, FNYEAQ.

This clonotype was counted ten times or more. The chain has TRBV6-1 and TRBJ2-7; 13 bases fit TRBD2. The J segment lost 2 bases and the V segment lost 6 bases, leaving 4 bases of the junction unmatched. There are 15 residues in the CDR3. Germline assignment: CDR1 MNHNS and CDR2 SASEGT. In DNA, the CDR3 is TGTGCCAGCAGAAGAACTAGCGGGGGGGCCTACGAGCAGTACTTC. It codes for CASRRTSGGAYEQYF.